Following are 25 T cell receptor beta chains from one sample sequenced in a study of T cells in Graves' hyperthyroidism and ophthalmopathy (dated by TCRdb to between 2018 and 2020). The library was made by multiplex PCR. The instrument was an Illumina HiSeq 2000. Amplification of TCR beta CDR3 regions was carried out from RNA transcripts. The TCR CDR3 was subjected to a first round of RT-PCR using the HTBI primer set and the Qiagen OneStep RT-PCR kit. TCRdb applied fastp at Q25 and MiXCR to the public reads, then kept only in-frame beta chains. Records with the same CDR3 protein are collapsed into one entry carrying the most frequent genes and DNA. For this sample the table gives approximately 740,000 distinct CDR3 sequences, of which 11% to 15% were detected only once. The ten largest clones take up about a tenth of the sample. The sequencing sample was made of blood. These receptors were collected from a woman aged 18-35 years with Graves' hyperthyroidism.

This clonotype was seen repeatedly, ten times or more. CDR3 region: CASSLGEGFEQYF. The CDR3 coding sequence is TGTGCCAGCAGCTTAGGAGAGGGATTCGAGCAGTACTTC. This chain uses TRBV11-2 with TRBJ2-7; perhaps TRBD2 as D (5 bases). Germline V lookup: CDR1 SGHAT, CDR2 FQNNGV. CDR3 length: 13 amino acids. Trimming removed 1 base from V and 6 bases from J, with 10 bases in between.

This clonotype has more than one count but fewer than ten. One end of the junction is discordant with germline, which a read error may explain. The chain couples TRBV3-1 to TRBJ1-2; D may be TRBD1 (6 bases). Germline V gene sequence: CDR1 LGHDT, CDR2 YNNKEL (reference sequence). The CDR3 runs to 13 residues. This CDR3 is CASSPGAVYGCTF. CDR3 DNA sequence: TGTGCCAGCAGCCCGGGGGCGGTCTATGGCTGCACCTTC.

This clonotype was counted many times. The chain carries TRBV6-6 and TRBJ1-2; the match to TRBD1 covers 12 bases. This CDR3 is built from 17 residues. Germline lookup yields CDR1 MNHNY and CDR2 SVGAGI (reference sequence). V lost 0 bases, J lost 6 bases, and 8 bases stayed unmatched. The CDR3 DNA reads as TGTGCCAGCAGTTACTCCGGGACAGGGGGCGCGGCCAATGGCTACACCTTC. It codes for CASSYSGTGGAANGYTF.

This clonotype was counted at least ten times. The V gene is TRBV6-1, the J gene TRBJ2-7; no reliable D call. CDR1 is MNHNS, CDR2 SASEGT, per germline. The CDR3 contains 15 residues. The ends were cut back, 2 bases at V and 3 bases at J, with 14 bases in the middle. The CDR3: CASSESYQPIYEQYF. CDR3 coding DNA: TGTGCCAGCAGTGAATCGTACCAGCCAATCTACGAGCAGTACTTC.

The chain recombines TRBV6-2 or TRBV6-3 with TRBJ2-4; TRBD1 agrees at 12 bases. J was trimmed by 0 bases and V by 5 bases; bases with no gene match: 14. Germline V lookup: CDR1 MNHEY, CDR2 SVGEGT. The CDR3 totals 20 residues. The DNA for the CDR3 is TGTGCCAGCAGTGCGGGACAGGGGGCAGAGCGGGTCCTAGCCAAAAACATTCAGTACTTC. Protein sequence: CASSAGQGAERVLAKNIQYF.

On this clonotype: A read error may account for a junction end that differs from germline. This rearrangement joins TRBV6-2 or TRBV6-3 to TRBJ2-2, with D perhaps matching TRBD1 (6 bases). Germline V gene data show CDR1 as MNHEY and CDR2 as SVGEGT. This CDR3 spans 16 amino acids. The CDR3 sequence: CAISDFGTPGTGELFF. In DNA, the CDR3 is TGTGCCATCAGTGACTTCGGGACACCGGGCACCGGGGAGCTGTTTTTT.

The chain recombines TRBV5-1 with TRBJ2-1, with 9 bases identical to TRBD2. The V gene's germline CDR1 is SGHRS and CDR2 YFSETQ. The CDR3 is made up of 16 amino acids. V lost 0 bases and J lost 6; bases outside the gene matches: 7. The chain's CDR3 is CASSLVTSGGTNEQFF. For the CDR3, the DNA is TGCGCCAGCAGCTTGGTAACCAGCGGGGGGACCAATGAGCAGTTCTTC.

A few counts support this clonotype. The chain recombines TRBV10-2 with TRBJ1-1; a weak D match, TRBD1 (5 bases). CDR1 and CDR2 from the germline V gene are WSHSY and SAAADI. The CDR3 is 14 residues long. With 6 bases removed from V and 2 bases from J, the gap between germline ends came to 13 bases. The CDR3 DNA reads TGCGCCAGCAGACCGGGACCGGTTAACACTGAAGCTTTCTTT. Its translation: CASRPGPVNTEAFF.

There are many counts of this clonotype. The J gene is TRBJ2-7, the V gene TRBV7-9; D is possibly TRBD1 (6 bases). Germline V gene data show CDR1 as SEHNR and CDR2 as FQNEAQ (reference sequence). V lost 4 bases to trimming and J lost 3 bases, with 13 bases between them. The CDR3 totals 14 residues. CDR3 nucleotide sequence: TGTGCCAGCAGCTCACTACAGGGAAACTACGAGCAGTACTTC. Encoded protein: CASSSLQGNYEQYF.

This clonotype was seen repeatedly, ten times or more. The chain recombines TRBV6-1 with TRBJ2-2; D ambiguous. CDR3 length: 20 residues. The V end lost 6 bases, the J end lost 2 bases, and 28 bases lay between the germline ends. CDR1 and CDR2 from the germline V gene are MNHNS and SASEGT. This CDR3 is CASRPYLLPSPTFNTGELFF. The DNA for the CDR3 is TGTGCCAGCAGGCCATACCTACTACCCTCGCCGACATTTAACACCGGGGAGCTGTTTTTT.

The V and J genes are TRBV9 and TRBJ1-6, with TRBD1 identical over 9 bases. The V gene's germline CDR1 is SGDLS and CDR2 YYNGEE. The length of the CDR3 is 14 residues. The V segment lost 3 bases and the J segment 10 bases; nucleotides outside the gene matches: 5. CDR3 residues: CASSAGQGLSPLHF. The CDR3 coding sequence is TGTGCCAGCAGCGCAGGACAGGGGTTATCACCCCTCCACTTT.

The chain employs TRBV3-1 and TRBJ2-3; D perhaps matches TRBD2 (5 bases). Trimming took off 4 bases at V and 0 bases at J, with 11 bases between the two ends. Germline values: CDR1 LGHDT, CDR2 YNNKEL (reference sequence). The CDR3 is made up of 15 amino acids. CDR3 amino acids: CASSLLGRSTDTQYF. CDR3 nucleotide sequence: TGTGCCAGCAGCCTGCTGGGGAGAAGCACAGATACGCAGTATTTT.

This clonotype was counted many times. This chain connects TRBV27 to TRBJ2-7; 8 bases fit TRBD2. This CDR3 is built from 14 residues. CDR1 and CDR2 (germline): MNHEY, SMNVEV (reference sequence). With V trimmed by 3 bases and J by 6 bases, 7 bases remained unmatched. This CDR3 is CASSFGSGITEQYF. Here the CDR3 DNA reads TGTGCCAGCAGTTTCGGTAGCGGGATCACCGAGCAGTACTTC.

This chain joins TRBV7-9 and TRBJ2-1, with D possibly being TRBD2 (6 bases). Per the germline V gene, CDR1 is SEHNR and CDR2 is FQNEAQ (reference sequence). V lost 4 bases and J lost 9, with 13 bases in between. This CDR3 spans 13 amino acids. This chain's CDR3 is CASSSGTVSEQFF. The CDR3 DNA is TGTGCCAGCAGCTCAGGGACTGTGAGTGAGCAGTTCTTC.

This clonotype was seen once. The chain has TRBV14 and TRBJ1-3; 7 bases align to TRBD1. The germline V gene encodes CDR1 SGHDN and CDR2 FVKESK. CDR3 length: 18 residues. J was trimmed by 2 bases and V by 0 bases; bases with no gene match: 10. CDR3 amino acids: CASSQERVPTGTGNTIYF. In DNA, the CDR3 is TGTGCCAGCAGCCAAGAGAGAGTTCCGACAGGGACTGGAAACACCATATATTTT.

The gene calls are TRBV6-1 and TRBJ1-1; D perhaps matches TRBD1 (5 bases). V was pared by 6 bases and J by 9 bases, with 14 bases between. CDR1 and CDR2 (germline): MNHNS, SASEGT. The CDR3 has 12 amino acids. The CDR3 DNA is TGTGCCAGCAGGGGCGGCGACAGAAAAGCTTTCTTT. It specifies CASRGGDRKAFF.

V and J are TRBV20-1 and TRBJ2-2; either TRBD1 or TRBD2 may fit D (6 bases each). V was cut by 5 bases and J by 1 base, with 11 bases left in between. Germline V gives CDR1 DFQATT, CDR2 SNEGSKA (reference sequence). CDR3 length: 14 amino acids. The CDR3: CSAPGGGNTGELFF. The CDR3 region has the DNA TGCAGTGCTCCTGGAGGGGGGAACACCGGGGAGCTGTTTTTT.

This clonotype was recorded many times. The chain links TRBV6-1 to TRBJ2-3; unclear D gene. Deletions cut 5 bases from V and 0 bases from J, with 12 bases between. Germline V CDR1 and CDR2: MNHNS, SASEGT. The CDR3 consists of 15 residues. The CDR3 spells CASSLTLASTDTQYF. CDR3 DNA: TGTGCCAGCAGTTTAACACTGGCAAGCACAGATACGCAGTATTTT.

The J gene is TRBJ1-2, the V gene TRBV20-1, with a weak D call TRBD1 (5 bases). V lost 1 base to trimming and J lost 2 bases, with 20 bases between them. Germline values: CDR1 DFQATT, CDR2 SNEGSKA (reference sequence). The CDR3 extends over 17 amino acids. The CDR3 nucleotides read TGCAGTGCTAGAGCCCCCGGCCAAAGGGGCAGAAACTATGGCTACACCTTC. Translation gives CSARAPGQRGRNYGYTF.

The gene calls are TRBV19 and TRBJ2-6, with 9 bases fitting TRBD1. Trimming at V came to 8 bases and at J to 4 bases, leaving 3 bases not matched to a gene. CDR1 and CDR2 (germline): LNHDA, SQIVND (reference sequence). This CDR3 is 14 amino acids long. CDR3 bases: TGTGCCAGTGGGACAGGGCCGGGGGCCAACGTCCTGACTTTC. Residues: CASGTGPGANVLTF.

This clonotype came up many times. The rearrangement uses TRBV11-2 and TRBJ2-7; D is uncertain. In germline, CDR1 is SGHAT, CDR2 FQNNGV. The CDR3 has 15 amino acids. V lost 1 base and J lost 0, with 10 bases in between. The CDR3 DNA sequence: TGTGCCAGCAGCTTAGGGGCTTACAGCTCCTACGAGCAGTACTTC. It yields the protein CASSLGAYSSYEQYF.

This clonotype has a handful of counts. The gene calls are TRBV4-1 and TRBJ2-7; weak D call: TRBD2 (6 bases). Trimming removed 1 base from V and 5 bases from J, with 9 bases in between. The length of the CDR3 is 13 residues. In germline, CDR1 is MGHRA, CDR2 YSYEKL. CDR3 nucleotides: TGCGCCAGCAGCCAAGCTGGAGGGGACGAGCAGTACTTC. Its protein is CASSQAGGDEQYF.

This clonotype was counted many times. V and J are TRBV5-5 and TRBJ2-3; 9 bases align to TRBD2. The J segment lost 1 base and the V segment lost 7 bases, leaving 10 bases of the junction unmatched. Germline CDR1 and CDR2: SGHKS and YYEKEE (reference sequence). This CDR3 has 16 amino acids. DNA for the CDR3: TGTGCCAGCCTCCGGGGACTAGCTAGGGGCACAGATACGCAGTATTTT. This encodes CASLRGLARGTDTQYF.

This chain uses TRBV7-8 with TRBJ2-3; D remains unclear. This CDR3 is built from 15 residues. CDR1 and CDR2 (germline): SGHVS, FQNEAQ. Trimming left V 5 bases short and J 2 bases short, with 14 bases between. CDR3: CASSLTAPSTDTQYF. Written as DNA, the CDR3 is TGTGCCAGCAGCCTGACCGCGCCTTCCACAGATACGCAGTATTTT.

At least ten counts were recorded for this clonotype. The chain employs TRBV24-1 and TRBJ2-7; tentative D call: TRBD1 (6 bases). V lost 2 bases to trimming and J lost 0 bases, with 7 bases between them. Germline V gene data show CDR1 as KGHDR and CDR2 as SFDVKD. The CDR3 is 14 residues long. Here the CDR3 reads CATSDSGDSYEQYF. The CDR3 coding sequence is TGTGCCACCAGTGATTCAGGGGACTCCTACGAGCAGTACTTC.